One T cell receptor (beta chain) is described in this entry. Its antigen is as yet unknown. Samples with a second dose at about 4 or about 12 weeks were pooled together. This sample is drawn from a study of T cell responses to AZD1222 COVID-19 vaccine. Study results and limitations: Reports indicate that nearly half of spike-specific TCRs are directed at unmutated variant regions. Repertoire sampling happened only post peak T cell response. Researchers report vaccine-associated CD4 TCRs spanning spike, with dominance at 160-218 and 743-854.

The method was immunoSEQ multiplex PCR; TCRdb's version includes in-frame clones alone and lacks a portion of them. The table shows 95,000 to 120,000 clones, with 88% occurring only once. The material sequenced was peripheral blood, taken 28 days after the second AZD1222 dose. The receptor was isolated from an adult who received the AZD1222 COVID-19 vaccine.

The CDR3: CASSQGQGLGNEQFF. CDR3 DNA: TGTGCCAGCAGCCAGGGACAGGGGCTTGGCAATGAGCAGTTCTTC. The chain is built from TRBV3-1 (or the pseudogene TRBV3-2) and TRBJ2-1; 10 nucleotides match TRBD1. The germline V gene has CDR1 LGHDT and CDR2 YNNKEL (reference sequence). The CDR3 length is 15 residues. Trimming cost V 3 bases and J 6 bases; bases outside gene matches: 5.